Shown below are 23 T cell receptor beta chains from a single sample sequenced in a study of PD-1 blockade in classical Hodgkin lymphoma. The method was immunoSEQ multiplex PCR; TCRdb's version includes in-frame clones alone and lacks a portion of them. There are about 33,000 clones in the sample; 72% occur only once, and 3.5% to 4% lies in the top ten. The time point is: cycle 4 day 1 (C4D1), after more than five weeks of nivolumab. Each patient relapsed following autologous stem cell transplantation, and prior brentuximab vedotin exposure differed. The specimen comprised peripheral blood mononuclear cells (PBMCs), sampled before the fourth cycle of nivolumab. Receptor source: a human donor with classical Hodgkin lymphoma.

The chain's CDR3 is CASSQGTAGSSYEQYF. CDR3 DNA sequence: TGCGCCAGCAGCCAAGGTACTGCGGGGAGCTCCTACGAGCAGTACTTC. The chain is built from TRBV4-3 and TRBJ2-7; D is possibly TRBD2 (6 bases). The germline V and J ends were trimmed by 1 base and 0 bases, with 13 bases remaining between them. The germline V gene has CDR1 LGHNA and CDR2 YSLEER. The CDR3 extends over 16 amino acids.

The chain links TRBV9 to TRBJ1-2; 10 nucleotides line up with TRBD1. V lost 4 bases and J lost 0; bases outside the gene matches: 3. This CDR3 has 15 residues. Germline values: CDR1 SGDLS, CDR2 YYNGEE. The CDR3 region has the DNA TGTGCCAGCAGCCCCGGACAGGGGGCTAACTATGGCTACACCTTC. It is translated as CASSPGQGANYGYTF.

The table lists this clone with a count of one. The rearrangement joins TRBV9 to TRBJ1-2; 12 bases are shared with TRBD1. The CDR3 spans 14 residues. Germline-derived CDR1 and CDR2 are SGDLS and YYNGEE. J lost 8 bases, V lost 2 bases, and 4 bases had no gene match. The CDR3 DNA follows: TGTGCCAGCAGCGTGGGACAGGGGGCGCGCGGCTACACCTTC. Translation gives CASSVGQGARGYTF.

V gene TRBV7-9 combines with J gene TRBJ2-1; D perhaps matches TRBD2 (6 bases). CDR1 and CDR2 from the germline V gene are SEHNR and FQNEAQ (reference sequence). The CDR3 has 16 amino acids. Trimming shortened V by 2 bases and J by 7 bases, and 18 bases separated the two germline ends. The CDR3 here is CASSLRDGTSENEQFF. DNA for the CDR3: TGTGCCAGCAGCTTACGGGACGGGACTTCGGAAAATGAGCAGTTCTTC.

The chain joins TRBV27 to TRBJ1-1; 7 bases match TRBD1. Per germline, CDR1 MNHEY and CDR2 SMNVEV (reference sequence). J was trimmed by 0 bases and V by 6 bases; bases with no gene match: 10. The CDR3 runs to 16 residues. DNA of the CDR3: TGTGCCAGCAGCCAGGGGGGACACCTGTTGAACACTGAAGCTTTCTTT. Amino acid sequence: CASSQGGHLLNTEAFF.

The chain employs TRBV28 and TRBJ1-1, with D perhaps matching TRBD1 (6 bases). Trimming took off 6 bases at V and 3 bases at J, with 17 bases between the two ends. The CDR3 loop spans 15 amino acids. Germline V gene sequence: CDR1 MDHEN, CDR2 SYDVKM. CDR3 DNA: TGTGCCAGCAGGCAGACAGGACTTGGGGACACTGAAGCTTTCTTT. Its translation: CASRQTGLGDTEAFF. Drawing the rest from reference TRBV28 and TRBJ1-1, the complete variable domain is DVKVTQSSRYLVKRTGEKVFLECVQDMDHENMFWYRQDPGLGLRLIYFSYDVKMKEKGDIPEGYSVSREKKERFSLILESASTNQTSMYLCASRQTGLGDTEAFFGQGTRLTVV.

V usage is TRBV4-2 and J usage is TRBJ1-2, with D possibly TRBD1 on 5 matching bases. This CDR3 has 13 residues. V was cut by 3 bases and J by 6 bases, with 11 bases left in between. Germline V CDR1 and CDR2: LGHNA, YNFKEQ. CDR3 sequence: CASSQLGRDGYTF. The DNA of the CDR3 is TGTGCCAGCAGCCAGCTGGGCAGGGATGGCTACACCTTC.

The chain's CDR3 is CASSLEERATDTQYF. The CDR3 region has the DNA TGTGCCAGCAGCTTAGAGGAAAGGGCCACAGATACGCAGTATTTT. The genes are TRBV11-1 and TRBJ2-3; unclear D gene. Trimming stripped 1 base from V and 2 bases from J, with 10 bases between. The CDR3 covers 15 residues. Germline CDR1 SGHAT, CDR2 FQDESV (reference sequence).

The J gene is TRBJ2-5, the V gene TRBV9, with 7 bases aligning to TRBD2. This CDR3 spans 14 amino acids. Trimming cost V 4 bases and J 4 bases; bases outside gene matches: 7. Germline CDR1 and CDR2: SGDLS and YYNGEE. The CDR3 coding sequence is TGTGCCAGCAGCCCCTGGGGGGGAAGAGAGACCCAGTACTTC. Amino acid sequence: CASSPWGGRETQYF.

This CDR3 is CASSSIGGWADTQYF. Written as DNA, the CDR3 is TGTGCCAGCAGCTCTATCGGAGGATGGGCAGATACGCAGTATTTT. The J gene is TRBJ2-3, the V gene TRBV7-3; possibly TRBD2 for D (5 bases). Trimming took 4 bases from V and 4 from J, leaving 15 bases between them. This CDR3 contains 15 residues. Germline assignment: CDR1 SGHTA and CDR2 FQGTGA.

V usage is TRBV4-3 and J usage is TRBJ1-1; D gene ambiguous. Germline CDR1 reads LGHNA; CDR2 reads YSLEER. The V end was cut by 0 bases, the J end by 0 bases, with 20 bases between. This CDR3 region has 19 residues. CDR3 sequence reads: CASSQDHSGGASLNTEAFF. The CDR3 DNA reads TGCGCCAGCAGCCAAGATCATAGCGGTGGAGCGTCCCTGAACACTGAAGCTTTCTTT.

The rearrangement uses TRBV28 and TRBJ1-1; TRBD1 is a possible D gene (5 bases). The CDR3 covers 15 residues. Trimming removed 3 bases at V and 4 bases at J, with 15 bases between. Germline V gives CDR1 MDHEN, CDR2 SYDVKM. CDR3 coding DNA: TGTGCCAGCAGTTTCGCGGCAGGGACGACCACTGAAGCTTTCTTT. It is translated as CASSFAAGTTTEAFF.

CDR3 sequence: CASSPRSTGRDLYEQYF. The CDR3 DNA is TGTGCCAGCTCACCACGATCGACCGGGAGGGACCTCTACGAGCAGTACTTC. The rearrangement uses TRBV18 and TRBJ2-7; 8 bases fit TRBD2. V trimming: 1 base; J trimming: 3 bases; junction bases outside the gene matches: 11. Germline V lookup: CDR1 KGHSH, CDR2 LQKENI. The CDR3 is 17 amino acids.

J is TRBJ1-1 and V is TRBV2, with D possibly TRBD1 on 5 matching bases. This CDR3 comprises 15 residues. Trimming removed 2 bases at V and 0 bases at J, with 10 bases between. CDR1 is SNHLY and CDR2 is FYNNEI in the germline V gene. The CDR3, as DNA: TGTGCCAGCAGTGAATTGGGGCAGATGAACACTGAAGCTTTCTTT. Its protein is CASSELGQMNTEAFF.

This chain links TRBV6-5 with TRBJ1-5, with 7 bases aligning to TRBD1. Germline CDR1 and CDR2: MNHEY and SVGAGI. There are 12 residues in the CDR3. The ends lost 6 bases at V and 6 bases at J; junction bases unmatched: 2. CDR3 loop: CASRTGVQPQHF. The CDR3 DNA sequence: TGTGCCAGCAGAACAGGGGTTCAGCCCCAGCATTTT.

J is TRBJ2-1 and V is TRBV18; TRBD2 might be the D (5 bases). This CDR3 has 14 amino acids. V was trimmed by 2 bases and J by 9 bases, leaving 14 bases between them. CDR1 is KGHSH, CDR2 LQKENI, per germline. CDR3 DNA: TGTGCCAGCTCACCATTTGGAGACTACGCTGAGCAGTTCTTC. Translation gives CASSPFGDYAEQFF.

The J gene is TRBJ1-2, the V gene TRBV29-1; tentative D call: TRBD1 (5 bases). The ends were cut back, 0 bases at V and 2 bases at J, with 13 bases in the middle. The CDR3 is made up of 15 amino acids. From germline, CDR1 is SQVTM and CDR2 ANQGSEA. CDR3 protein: CSVEDDRGNNYGYTF. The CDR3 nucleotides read TGCAGCGTTGAAGATGATCGGGGGAACAACTATGGCTACACCTTC.

CDR3 DNA sequence: TGTGCCAGCAGCTTCGACAGAAGAGAAAAACTGTTTTTT. Protein sequence: CASSFDRREKLFF. This chain connects TRBV7-8 to TRBJ1-4; tentative D call: TRBD1 (5 bases). V lost 3 bases and J 8 bases, leaving 10 bases between the germline ends. Germline-derived CDR1 and CDR2 are SGHVS and FQNEAQ. The CDR3 spans 13 residues.

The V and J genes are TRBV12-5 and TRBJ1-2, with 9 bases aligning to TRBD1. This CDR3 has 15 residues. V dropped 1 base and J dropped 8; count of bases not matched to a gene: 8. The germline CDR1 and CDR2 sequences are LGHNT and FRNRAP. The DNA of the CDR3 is TGTGCTAGTGGTTTGGAAGACCGGGACAGGGAAGGCTACACCTTC. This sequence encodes CASGLEDRDREGYTF.

The CDR3 bases are TGTGCCAGCGGGAACGCCAGGGAGAATCCGTCAGATACGCAGTATTTT. It codes for CASGNARENPSDTQYF. The rearrangement joins TRBV27 to TRBJ2-3; either TRBD1 or TRBD2 may supply D (5 bases each). This CDR3 has 16 amino acids. V was cut by 8 bases and J by 4 bases, with 22 bases left in between. Per the germline V gene, CDR1 is MNHEY and CDR2 is SMNVEV (reference sequence).

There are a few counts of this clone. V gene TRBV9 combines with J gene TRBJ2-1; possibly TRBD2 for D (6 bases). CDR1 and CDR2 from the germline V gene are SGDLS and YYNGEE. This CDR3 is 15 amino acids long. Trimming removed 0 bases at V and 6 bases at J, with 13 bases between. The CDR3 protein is CASSVADGGPNEQFF. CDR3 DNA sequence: TGTGCCAGCAGCGTAGCTGACGGGGGTCCCAATGAGCAGTTCTTC.

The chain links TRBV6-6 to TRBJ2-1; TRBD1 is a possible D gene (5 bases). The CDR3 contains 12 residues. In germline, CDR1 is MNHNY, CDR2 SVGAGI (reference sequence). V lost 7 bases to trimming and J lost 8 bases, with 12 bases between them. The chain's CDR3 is CASTLGDYEQFF. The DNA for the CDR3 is TGTGCCAGCACCCTAGGGGATTATGAGCAGTTCTTC.

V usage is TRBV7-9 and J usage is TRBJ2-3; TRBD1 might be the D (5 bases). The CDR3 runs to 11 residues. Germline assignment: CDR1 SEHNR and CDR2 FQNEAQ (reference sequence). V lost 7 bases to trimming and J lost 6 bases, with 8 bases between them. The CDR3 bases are TGTGCCAGCACCAGGGCGGATACGCAGTATTTT. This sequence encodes CASTRADTQYF.